This is a list of T cell receptor beta chains from one sample in a study of response to subunit inactivated influenza vaccine. TCRdb reanalysed the RT-PCR reads using MiXCR and keeps one entry per CDR3 protein. The profile shows about 530,000 distinct CDR3 sequences, 12% of them singletons. The sequencing used PBMCs from blood, collected on the day of vaccination. Every receptor here comes from a man aged 50 to 59 who received an inactivated influenza vaccine. Both conserved end residues are part of each CDR3. The order of the fields is CDR3 DNA, CDR3 protein, clone size, J gene, D gene, V gene. A D gene is named only where the DNA matches it firmly. Some rows have no size entry. The others give once, few or many, or a class for an expanded clone.

CDR3nt: TGCGCCAGCAGGGCCACCACCACAGATACGCAGTATTTT
CDR3aa: CASRATTTDTQYF
abundance: many
j_gene: TRBJ2-3
d_gene: NA
v_gene: TRBV5-1

CDR3nt: TGTGCCAGCAGTGCGGGACTCACCTACAATGAGCAGTTCTTC
CDR3aa: CASSAGLTYNEQFF
abundance: many
j_gene: TRBJ2-1
d_gene: NA
v_gene: TRBV25-1

CDR3nt: TGTGCCAGCAGCTTAGGTCTGTCGGGTCTCTACGAGCAGTACTTC
CDR3aa: CASSLGLSGLYEQYF
abundance: NA
j_gene: TRBJ2-7
d_gene: NA
v_gene: TRBV7-2

CDR3nt: TGTGCCAGCAGTGAACGCAGTTTCTACGAGCAGTACTTC
CDR3aa: CASSERSFYEQYF
abundance: NA
j_gene: TRBJ2-7
d_gene: NA
v_gene: TRBV6-1

CDR3nt: TGTGCCAGCAAACGTTTTGAACAGAACACAGATACGCAGTATTTT
CDR3aa: CASKRFEQNTDTQYF
abundance: many
j_gene: TRBJ2-3
d_gene: NA
v_gene: TRBV12-3/TRBV12-4

CDR3nt: TGCAGTGCTTTCGAGGGACCAGGGGCGAACATTCAGTACTTC
CDR3aa: CSAFEGPGANIQYF
abundance: many
j_gene: TRBJ2-4
d_gene: NA
v_gene: TRBV20-1

CDR3nt: TGTGCCAGTAGTATAGATACGGGAGCCCGAGCAAAGGAGCAGTTCTTC
CDR3aa: CASSIDTGARAKEQFF
abundance: NA
j_gene: TRBJ2-1
d_gene: NA
v_gene: TRBV19

CDR3nt: TGCGCCAGCAGCTTGCGGACAGGGGGTTCTGAGACCCAGTACTTC
CDR3aa: CASSLRTGGSETQYF
abundance: many
j_gene: TRBJ2-5
d_gene: TRBD1
v_gene: TRBV5-1

CDR3nt: TGTGCCAGCAGTTTACGTAGTACCTGGCCCCAGCATTTT
CDR3aa: CASSLRSTWPQHF
abundance: few
j_gene: TRBJ1-5
d_gene: NA
v_gene: TRBV12-3/TRBV12-4

CDR3nt: TGTGCCAGCAGCTCAAAACGGTTTTCATCTAATGAAAAACTGTTTTTT
CDR3aa: CASSSKRFSSNEKLFF
abundance: few
j_gene: TRBJ1-4
d_gene: NA
v_gene: TRBV11-3

CDR3nt: TGTGCCAGCAGTGAAATGGGGGCATACGAGCAGTACTTC
CDR3aa: CASSEMGAYEQYF
abundance: NA
j_gene: TRBJ2-7
d_gene: NA
v_gene: TRBV2

CDR3nt: TGTGCCAGCAGTTACTCGACGCTGGCTAGCGGGAGTAGGTATGAGCAGTTCTTC
CDR3aa: CASSYSTLASGSRYEQFF
abundance: many
j_gene: TRBJ2-1
d_gene: TRBD2
v_gene: TRBV6-2/TRBV6-3

CDR3nt: TGTGCCAGCACCAGATCCTTCAGTAGGGGAACCTACAATGAGCAGTTCTTC
CDR3aa: CASTRSFSRGTYNEQFF
abundance: NA
j_gene: TRBJ2-1
d_gene: NA
v_gene: TRBV4-2

CDR3nt: TGTGCCAGCAGCCCTACGGGACTGTGGGGCAATGAGCAGTTCTTC
CDR3aa: CASSPTGLWGNEQFF
abundance: NA
j_gene: TRBJ2-1
d_gene: NA
v_gene: TRBV4-2